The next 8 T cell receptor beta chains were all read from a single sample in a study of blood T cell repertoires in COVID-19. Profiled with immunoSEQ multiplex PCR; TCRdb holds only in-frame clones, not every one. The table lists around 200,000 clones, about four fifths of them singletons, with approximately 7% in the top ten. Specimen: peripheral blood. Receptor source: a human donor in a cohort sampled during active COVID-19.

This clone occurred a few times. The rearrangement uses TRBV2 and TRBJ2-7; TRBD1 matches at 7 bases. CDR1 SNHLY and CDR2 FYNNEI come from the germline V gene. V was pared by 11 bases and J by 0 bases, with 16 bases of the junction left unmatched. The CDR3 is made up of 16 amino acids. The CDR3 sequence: CAGRDSLSRSSYEQYF. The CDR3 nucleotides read TGTGCCGGCCGGGACAGTCTTTCAAGGAGCTCCTACGAGCAGTACTTC.

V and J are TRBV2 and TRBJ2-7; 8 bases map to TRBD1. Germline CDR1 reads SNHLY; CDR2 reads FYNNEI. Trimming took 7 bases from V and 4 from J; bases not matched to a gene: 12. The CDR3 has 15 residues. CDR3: CASTPRDRFAYEQYF. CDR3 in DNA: TGTGCCAGCACGCCCCGGGACAGGTTTGCTTACGAGCAGTACTTC.

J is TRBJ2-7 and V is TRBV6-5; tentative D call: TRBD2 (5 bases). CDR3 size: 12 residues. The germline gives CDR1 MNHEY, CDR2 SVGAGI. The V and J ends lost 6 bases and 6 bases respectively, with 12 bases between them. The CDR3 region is CASSQTSGEQYF. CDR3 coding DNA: TGTGCCAGCAGCCAAACTAGTGGCGAGCAGTACTTC.

CDR3 amino acids: CASSSRDRGAEAFF. In DNA, the CDR3 is TGTGCCAGCAGCTCCCGGGACAGGGGCGCTGAAGCTTTCTTT. The chain carries TRBV7-2 and TRBJ1-1, with 10 positions matching TRBD1. Germline V gene lookup returns CDR1 SGHTA and CDR2 FQGNSA. This CDR3 region has 14 residues. Trimming took 4 bases from V and 6 from J; bases not matched to a gene: 5. The entire variable domain, with the rest obtained from reference TRBV7-2 and TRBJ1-1, is as follows: GAGVSQSPSNKVTEKGKDVELRCDPISGHTALYWYRQSLGQGLEFLIYFQGNSAPDKSGLPSDRFSAERTGGSVSTLTIQRTQQEDSAVYLCASSSRDRGAEAFFGQGTRLTVV.

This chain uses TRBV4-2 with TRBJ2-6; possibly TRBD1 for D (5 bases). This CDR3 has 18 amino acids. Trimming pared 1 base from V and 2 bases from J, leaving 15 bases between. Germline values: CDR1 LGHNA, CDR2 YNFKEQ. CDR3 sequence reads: CASSQAKGSAAGANVLTF. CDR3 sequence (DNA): TGTGCCAGCAGCCAAGCGAAGGGGTCCGCCGCTGGGGCCAACGTCCTGACTTTC.

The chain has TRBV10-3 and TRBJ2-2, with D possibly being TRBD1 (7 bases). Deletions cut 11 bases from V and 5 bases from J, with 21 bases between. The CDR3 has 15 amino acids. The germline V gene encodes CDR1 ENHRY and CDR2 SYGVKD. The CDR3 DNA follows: TGTGCCTCCAGGGGGGAAAGGGTTTGGACCGGGGAGCTGTTTTTT. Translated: CASRGERVWTGELFF.

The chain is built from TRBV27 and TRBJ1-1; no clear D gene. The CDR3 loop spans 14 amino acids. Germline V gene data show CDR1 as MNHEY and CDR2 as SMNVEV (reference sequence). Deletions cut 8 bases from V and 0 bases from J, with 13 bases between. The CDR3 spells CASRPRNMNTEAFF. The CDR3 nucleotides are TGTGCCAGCCGCCCGCGGAACATGAACACTGAAGCTTTCTTT.

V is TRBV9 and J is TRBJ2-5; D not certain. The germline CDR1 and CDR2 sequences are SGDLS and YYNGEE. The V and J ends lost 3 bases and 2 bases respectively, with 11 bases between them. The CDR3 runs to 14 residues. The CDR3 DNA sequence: TGTGCCAGCAGCGAGACACCTAAGCAAGAGACCCAGTACTTC. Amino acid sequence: CASSETPKQETQYF.